What follows are 17 T cell receptor beta chains derived from one specimen sequenced in a study of cytomegalovirus exposure and HLA in healthy donors. Primers: 60 Vbeta forward and 13 Jbeta reverse. TCRdb keeps only in-frame clones here, not all; method: immunoSEQ multiplex PCR. This sample's table reports about 48,000 clones. Sequences were obtained from PBMCs. The receptors derive from a male donor in good health and CMV-seropositive.

CDR3 sequence (DNA): TGTGCCAGCAGCCCGACAGGGGGGGAGACCCAGTACTTC. This gives the protein CASSPTGGETQYF. V is TRBV7-6 and J is TRBJ2-5, with TRBD1 identical over 9 bases. Trimming removed 5 bases from V and 5 bases from J; junction bases left unmatched: 3. The CDR3 extends over 13 amino acids. Germline CDR1 SGHVS, CDR2 FNYEAQ.

CDR3 DNA sequence: TGTGCCAGCTCACCTAAGGACAGGGCCTACGAGCAGTACTTC. Encoded protein: CASSPKDRAYEQYF. V is TRBV18 and J is TRBJ2-7, with 8 nucleotides matching TRBD1. Looked up from germline, CDR1 is KGHSH and CDR2 is LQKENI. With 3 bases clipped from V and 2 bases from J, the junction kept 3 bases outside the gene matches. The CDR3 is 14 residues long.

The V gene is TRBV9, the J gene TRBJ1-3; 8 bases line up with TRBD1. V shed 7 bases, J shed 2 bases, and the junction held 17 bases outside the gene matches. Germline V gene sequence: CDR1 SGDLS, CDR2 YYNGEE. The CDR3 is made up of 18 amino acids. CDR3 amino acids: CASGLKRDRQVAGNTIYF. In DNA form, the CDR3 reads TGTGCCAGCGGACTCAAAAGGGACAGGCAGGTCGCTGGAAACACCATATATTTT.

This chain joins TRBV10-3 and TRBJ2-7; D call uncertain. V gave up 0 bases and J gave up 4 bases, with 16 bases separating them. Germline V lookup: CDR1 ENHRY, CDR2 SYGVKD. This CDR3 has 16 amino acids. CDR3 DNA sequence: TGTGCCATCAGTGAGTCGAATTTAGACTCTTTTTACGAGCAGTACTTC. This encodes CAISESNLDSFYEQYF.

The chain links TRBV28 to TRBJ2-3, with 8 bases identical to TRBD2. CDR3 size: 18 residues. With V trimmed by 2 bases and J by 0 bases, 10 bases remained unmatched. CDR1 and CDR2 from the germline V gene are MDHEN and SYDVKM. CDR3 nucleotides: TGTGCCAGCAGTTTAGAGATGGGACTAGTGGGGAGCACAGATACGCAGTATTTT. It yields the protein CASSLEMGLVGSTDTQYF.

The chain is built from TRBV2 and TRBJ2-3, with 10 bases matching TRBD2. The germline V gene encodes CDR1 SNHLY and CDR2 FYNNEI. This CDR3 contains 15 residues. With 4 bases clipped from V and 2 bases from J, the junction kept 3 bases outside the gene matches. CDR3 sequence (DNA): TGTGCCAGCAGTGGTCTAGCGGGGGTCACAGATACGCAGTATTTT. This gives the protein CASSGLAGVTDTQYF.

V is TRBV5-8 and J is TRBJ1-1, with D maybe TRBD1 (6 bases). The V end was cut by 0 bases, the J end by 4 bases, with 13 bases between. The CDR3 is made up of 15 amino acids. CDR1 and CDR2 from the germline V gene are SGHTS and YDEGEE. The CDR3: CASSLVQGRGTEAFF. DNA of the CDR3: TGTGCCAGCAGCTTGGTACAGGGTAGGGGCACTGAAGCTTTCTTT.

This chain connects TRBV19 to TRBJ1-1; tentative D call: TRBD1 (6 bases). Trimming took off 7 bases at V and 6 bases at J, with 12 bases between the two ends. The CDR3 has 12 amino acids. Germline lookup yields CDR1 LNHDA and CDR2 SQIVND (reference sequence). The CDR3 region has the DNA TGTGCCAGTAATGTCGGACAGCCTGAAGCTTTCTTT. As protein: CASNVGQPEAFF.

V usage is TRBV5-1 and J usage is TRBJ2-5; weak D call: TRBD2 (5 bases). The J call is uncertain, as TRBJ2-7 better fits the DNA end. This CDR3 is built from 12 residues. The germline CDR1 and CDR2 sequences are SGHRS and YFSETQ. The DNA of the CDR3 is TGCGCCAGCAATGACGGGATCTACGAGCAGTACTTC. It specifies CASNDGIYEQYF.

The V call is TRBV4-1, the J call TRBJ2-7; 9 bases are a match to TRBD2. CDR3 length: 15 amino acids. Germline CDR1 MGHRA, CDR2 YSYEKL. Trimming took 2 bases from V and 2 from J; bases not matched to a gene: 4. CDR3 bases: TGCGCCAGCAGCCAATCCCCTAGCGGGGCCTACGAGCAGTACTTC. Translating it yields CASSQSPSGAYEQYF.

The chain has TRBV7-9 and TRBJ2-5, with D tentatively TRBD2 (5 bases). The V gene lost 5 bases and the J gene lost 7 bases, with 14 bases spanning the gap. This CDR3 has 13 amino acids. Germline values: CDR1 SEHNR, CDR2 FQNEAQ (reference sequence). The CDR3: CASSPLELGTQYF. The DNA for the CDR3 is TGTGCCAGCAGCCCACTAGAGTTGGGGACCCAGTACTTC.

This sequence joins TRBV19 and TRBJ2-2; 8 bases fit TRBD2. This CDR3 spans 17 amino acids. CDR1 is LNHDA, CDR2 SQIVND, per germline (reference sequence). V was pared by 0 bases and J by 2 bases, with 5 bases of the junction left unmatched. The CDR3 loop reads CASSIDRGGANTGELFF. The CDR3 DNA sequence: TGTGCCAGTAGTATAGATCGGGGGGGAGCAAACACCGGGGAGCTGTTTTTT.

Points on this clone: One end of the junction does not line up with germline, which may come from a read error. The chain is built from TRBV13 and TRBJ2-3; possible D gene TRBD1, 5 bases. The CDR3 totals 14 residues. CDR1 is PRHDT and CDR2 is FYEKMQ in the germline V gene (reference sequence). The CDR3 coding sequence is TGTGTCAGCAGCCCCCAGGGTAGCACAGATACGCAGTATTTT. Protein product: CVSSPQGSTDTQYF. Filled out from reference TRBV13 and TRBJ2-3, the complete variable domain reads AAGVIQSPRHLIKEKRETATLKCYPIPRHDTVYWYQQGPGQDPQFLISFYEKMQSDKGSIPDRFSAQQFSDYHSELNMSSLELGDSALYFCVSSPQGSTDTQYFGPGTRLTVL.

V and J are TRBV19 and TRBJ1-2; perhaps TRBD1 as D (5 bases). The germline CDR1 and CDR2 sequences are LNHDA and SQIVND (reference sequence). This CDR3 spans 14 amino acids. V was clipped by 7 bases and J by 4 bases, with 16 bases between them. DNA of the CDR3: TGTGCCAGTACCAACTCAGACAGCCTCTATGGCTACACCTTC. Amino acids: CASTNSDSLYGYTF.

On this clone: One end of the junction does not line up with germline, which may come from a read error. The chain carries TRBV25-1 and TRBJ2-3; no firm D call. Per the germline V gene, CDR1 is MGHDK and CDR2 is SYGVNS. CDR3 length equals 12 residues. The chain's CDR3 is CASSEWADTQYF. The CDR3 nucleotides read TGTGCCAGCAGTGAATGGGCAGACACGCAGTATTTT.

This chain links TRBV5-1 with TRBJ2-5, with 12 positions matching TRBD1. The CDR3 is made up of 16 amino acids. Looked up from germline, CDR1 is SGHRS and CDR2 is YFSETQ. Trimming cost V 4 bases and J 0 bases; bases outside gene matches: 4. The CDR3 is CASSPGTGGYQETQYF. The CDR3 DNA follows: TGCGCCAGCAGCCCGGGGACAGGGGGCTACCAAGAGACCCAGTACTTC. Full variable domain (remainder filled in from reference TRBV5-1 and TRBJ2-5): KAGVTQTPRYLIKTRGQQVTLSCSPISGHRSVSWYQQTPGQGLQFLFEYFSETQRNKGNFPGRFSGRQFSNSRSEMNVSTLELGDSALYLCASSPGTGGYQETQYFGPGTRLLVL.

The chain carries TRBV9 and TRBJ1-6, with D tentatively TRBD1 (5 bases). Between the trimmed V and J ends, which lost 4 bases and 2 bases, there was a span of 16 bases. The CDR3 has 17 residues. The germline V gene encodes CDR1 SGDLS and CDR2 YYNGEE. The CDR3 DNA follows: TGTGCCAGCAGCCCCGGGTCAGGGATCGCCTATAATTCACCCCTCCACTTT. The encoded protein is CASSPGSGIAYNSPLHF.